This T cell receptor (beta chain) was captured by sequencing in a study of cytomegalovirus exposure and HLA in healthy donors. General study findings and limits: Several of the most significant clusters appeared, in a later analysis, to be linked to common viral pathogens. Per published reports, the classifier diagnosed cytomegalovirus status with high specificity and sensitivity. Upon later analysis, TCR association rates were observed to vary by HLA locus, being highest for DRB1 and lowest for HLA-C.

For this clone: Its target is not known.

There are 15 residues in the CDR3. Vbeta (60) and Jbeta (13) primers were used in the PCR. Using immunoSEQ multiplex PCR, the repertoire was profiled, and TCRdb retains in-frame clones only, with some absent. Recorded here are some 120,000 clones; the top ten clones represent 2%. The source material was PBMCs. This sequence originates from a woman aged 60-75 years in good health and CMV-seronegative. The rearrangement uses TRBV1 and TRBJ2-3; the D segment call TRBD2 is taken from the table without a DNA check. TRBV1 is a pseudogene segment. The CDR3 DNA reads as TGCACCAGCAGCTTTAGCGGAAAGGCACCCGATACGCAGTATTTT. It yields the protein CTSSFSGKAPDTQYF.